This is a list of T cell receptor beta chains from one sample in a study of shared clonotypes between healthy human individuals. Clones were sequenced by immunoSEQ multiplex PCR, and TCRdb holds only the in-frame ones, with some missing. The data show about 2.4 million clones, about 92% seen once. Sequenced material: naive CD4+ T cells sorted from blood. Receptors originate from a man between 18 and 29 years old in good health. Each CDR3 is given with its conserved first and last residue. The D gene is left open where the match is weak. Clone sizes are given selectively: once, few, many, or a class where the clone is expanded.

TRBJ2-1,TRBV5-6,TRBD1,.,TGTGCCAGCAGCGGCCGGGACAGGGGGAGTTGGGCCTACAATGAGCAGTTCTTC,CASSGRDRGSWAYNEQFF
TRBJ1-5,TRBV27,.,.,TGTGCCAGCAGTTTCAAGGGTCCGAATAGCAATCAGCCCCAGCATTTT,CASSFKGPNSNQPQHF
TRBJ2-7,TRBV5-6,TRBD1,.,TGTGCCAGCAGCTTGGTTTCGACAGGGTGGTACTTC,CASSLVSTGWYF
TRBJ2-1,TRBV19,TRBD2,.,TGTGCCAGTACCTCCCAGGTAGCGGGAGTGGATGAGCAGTTCTTC,CASTSQVAGVDEQFF
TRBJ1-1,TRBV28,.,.,TGTGCCAGCAGTCCGACAGCCATGAACACTGAAGCTTTCTTT,CASSPTAMNTEAFF
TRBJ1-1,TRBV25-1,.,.,TGTGCCAGCAGTGATTGGCGGGGAAGCACTGAAGCTTTCTTT,CASSDWRGSTEAFF
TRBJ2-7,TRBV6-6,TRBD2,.,TGTGCCAGCAGTCTGCTAGCGGGAGCCTACGAGCAGTACTTC,CASSLLAGAYEQYF
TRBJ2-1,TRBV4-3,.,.,TGCGCCAGCAGCCAAGACAGGGAGGTAAATGAGCAGTTCTTC,CASSQDREVNEQFF
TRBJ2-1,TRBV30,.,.,TGTGCCTGGAGTGTATGGGGGAGGGGGAACTACAATGAGCAGTTCTTC,CAWSVWGRGNYNEQFF
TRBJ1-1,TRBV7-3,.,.,TGTGCCAGCAGCTTCGGGTGGAACACTGAAGCTTTCTTT,CASSFGWNTEAFF
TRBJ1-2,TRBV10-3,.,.,TGTGCCACGGGGACCTCTAACTATGGCTACACCTTC,CATGTSNYGYTF
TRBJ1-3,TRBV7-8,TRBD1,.,TGTGCCAGCAGCTTAGGGGGACAGGCTGGAAACACCATATATTTT,CASSLGGQAGNTIYF
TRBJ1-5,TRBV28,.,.,TGTGCCAGCAGTTTAACCCAAGTTCAGCCCCAGCATTTT,CASSLTQVQPQHF
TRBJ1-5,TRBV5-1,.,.,TGCGCCAGCAGTTTGGGGGGCACGGGTCAGCCCCAGCATTTT,CASSLGGTGQPQHF
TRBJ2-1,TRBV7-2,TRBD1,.,TGTGCCAGCAGCTTCGAGGGGGCTTCCTACAATGAGCAGTTCTTC,CASSFEGASYNEQFF
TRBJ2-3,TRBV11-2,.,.,TGTGCCAGCAGCTTAGCCCTAGCCGGGAAGGGCACAGATACGCAGTATTTT,CASSLALAGKGTDTQYF
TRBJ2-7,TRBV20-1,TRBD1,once,TGCAGTGGACAGGGTTCCTACGAGCAGTACTTC,CSGQGSYEQYF
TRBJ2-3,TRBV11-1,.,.,TGTGCCAGCAGCTTCTCCGGCACAGATACGCAGTATTTT,CASSFSGTDTQYF
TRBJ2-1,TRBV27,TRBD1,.,TGTGCCAGCAGTCAAGCACAGGGGGCGGGGCATTCCTACAATGAGCAGTTCTTC,CASSQAQGAGHSYNEQFF
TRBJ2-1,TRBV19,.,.,TGTGCCAGTAGTTCCGAGTGGGACTACAATGAGCAGTTCTTC,CASSSEWDYNEQFF
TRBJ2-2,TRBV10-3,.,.,TGTGCCATCACCGCAAGGAGGGTGGAGACCGGGGAGCTGTTTTTT,CAITARRVETGELFF
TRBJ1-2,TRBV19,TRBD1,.,TGTGCCAGTAGACGGACAGGGGAGGGTGGCTACACCTTC,CASRRTGEGGYTF
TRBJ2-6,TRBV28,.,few,TGTGCCAGCACCCTCCCGGGGGCTGGGGCCAACGTCCTGACTTTC,CASTLPGAGANVLTF
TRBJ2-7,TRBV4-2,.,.,TGTGCCAGCAGCCAAGATCAGGGGTTCTACGAGCAGTACTTC,CASSQDQGFYEQYF
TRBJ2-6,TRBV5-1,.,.,TGCGCCAGCAGCTTGGTCCAGGGAGGACTATCTGGGGCCAACGTCCTGACTTTC,CASSLVQGGLSGANVLTF
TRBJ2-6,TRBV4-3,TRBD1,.,TGCGCCAGCAGCCAAAACGGGGACAGGGGGCATACTGGGGCCAACGTCCTGACTTTC,CASSQNGDRGHTGANVLTF
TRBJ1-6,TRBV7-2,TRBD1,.,TGTGCCAGCAGCTCGACAGGGACCGCTAATTCACCCCTCCACTTT,CASSSTGTANSPLHF
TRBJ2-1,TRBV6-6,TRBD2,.,TGTGCCAGCAGTTACTCGGACGGGGGGGCGAATGAGCAGTTCTTC,CASSYSDGGANEQFF
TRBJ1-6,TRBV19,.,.,TGTGCCAGTAGTACCCGAGACACCTCTTCACCCCTCCACTTT,CASSTRDTSSPLHF
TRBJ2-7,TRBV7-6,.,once,TGTGCCAGCAGCTTAGAGATGGCATCCGAGCAGTACTTC,CASSLEMASEQYF
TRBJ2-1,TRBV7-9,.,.,TGTGCCAGCAGCTTAGTAGCCCTTAGGGATGAGCAGTTCTTC,CASSLVALRDEQFF
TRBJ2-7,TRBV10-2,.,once,TGCGCCACCTGCCAGGGGACACTCAACGAGCAGTACTTC,CATCQGTLNEQYF
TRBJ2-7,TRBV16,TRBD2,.,TGTGCCAGCAGCCAATCGACCCGGGGGGGAAACTACGAGCAGTACTTC,CASSQSTRGGNYEQYF
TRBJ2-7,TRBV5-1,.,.,TGCGCCAGCAGCTTGTGGGGAGGAATGGGCGAGCAGTACTTC,CASSLWGGMGEQYF
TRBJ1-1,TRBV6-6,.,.,TGTGCCAGCAGTTACCCACCTAGGGTAGAGGACACTGAAGCTTTCTTT,CASSYPPRVEDTEAFF
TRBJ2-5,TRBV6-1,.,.,TGTGCCAGCACAGAGCAGCAAGAGACCCAGTACTTC,CASTEQQETQYF
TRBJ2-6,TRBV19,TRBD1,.,TGTGCCAGTAAGGGGACAGGGCGCCTCTCTGGGGCCAACGTCCTGACTTTC,CASKGTGRLSGANVLTF
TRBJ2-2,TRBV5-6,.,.,TGTGCCAGCAGCTTATTGGGATGGGAGCTGTTTTTT,CASSLLGWELFF
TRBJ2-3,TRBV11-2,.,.,TGTGCCAGCAGCTACTGGATGACAGGCACAGATACGCAGTATTTT,CASSYWMTGTDTQYF
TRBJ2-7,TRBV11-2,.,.,TGTGCCAGCAGCTTAGCTTGGGGCCAGTACGAGCAGTACTTC,CASSLAWGQYEQYF
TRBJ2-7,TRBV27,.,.,TGTGCCAGCAGTTTATCGGACCCCACCTACGAGCAGTACTTC,CASSLSDPTYEQYF
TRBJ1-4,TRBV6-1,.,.,TGTGCCAGCAGTCCTAGATCAACTAATGAAAAACTGTTTTTT,CASSPRSTNEKLFF
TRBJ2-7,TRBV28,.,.,TGTGCCAGCAGTTCTTACAGGTTCCCCTACGAGCAGTACTTC,CASSSYRFPYEQYF
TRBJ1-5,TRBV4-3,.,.,TGCGCCAGCAGCCAAGTTCGGGGGCTCTCAAATCAGCCCCAGCATTTT,CASSQVRGLSNQPQHF
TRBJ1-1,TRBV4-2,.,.,TGTGCCAGCAGCCAAGTTAATGAGGGTCTGAACACTGAAGCTTTCTTT,CASSQVNEGLNTEAFF
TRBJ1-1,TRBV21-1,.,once,TGTGCCAGCAGTTCGACCGCCCGCACTGAAGCTTTCTTT,CASSSTARTEAFF
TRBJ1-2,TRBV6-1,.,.,TGTGCCAGCACTTGGGCTCAGGCTAACTATGGCTACACCTTC,CASTWAQANYGYTF
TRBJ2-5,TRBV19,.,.,TGTGCCAGTAGTACCCGTGATCCGGAGACCCAGTACTTC,CASSTRDPETQYF
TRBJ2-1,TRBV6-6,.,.,TGTGCCAGCAGCCGGGATCCATGGGGTGAGCAGTTCTTC,CASSRDPWGEQFF
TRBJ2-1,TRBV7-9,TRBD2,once,TGTGCCAGCAGCTTGGCGGGAGTGGACAATGAGCAGTTCTTC,CASSLAGVDNEQFF
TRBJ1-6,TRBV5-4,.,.,TGTGCCAGCAGCTGGAGCTCCTATAATTCACCCCTCCACTTT,CASSWSSYNSPLHF
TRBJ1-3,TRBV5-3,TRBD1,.,TGTGCCAGAAGCTTGGGGAACCGGGACAGCATACGAGGAAACACCATATATTTT,CARSLGNRDSIRGNTIYF
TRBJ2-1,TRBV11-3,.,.,TGTGCCAGCAGCTTAAGCCCTGGGGCTTACAATGAGCAGTTCTTC,CASSLSPGAYNEQFF
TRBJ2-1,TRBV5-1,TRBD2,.,TGCGCCAGCAGCTTGCAAGCGGGAGGGGGGAATGAGCAGTTCTTC,CASSLQAGGGNEQFF
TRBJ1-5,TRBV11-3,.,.,TGTGCCAGCAGCTTAGTCGGGGGCCTTAGCAATCAGCCCCAGCATTTT,CASSLVGGLSNQPQHF
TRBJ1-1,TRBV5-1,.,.,TGCGCCAGCAGCTTGGACCAGAACACTGAAGCTTTCTTT,CASSLDQNTEAFF
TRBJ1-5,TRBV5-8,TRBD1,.,TGTGCCAGCAGCGCCGGGACAGGTCTGATCCAGCCCCAGCATTTT,CASSAGTGLIQPQHF
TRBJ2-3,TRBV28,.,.,TGTGCCAGCAGGCCTCTAGCGTCCTCCCTCACAGATACGCAGTATTTT,CASRPLASSLTDTQYF
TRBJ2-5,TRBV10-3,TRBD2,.,TGTGCCATCAGGGTAGCGGGAGATTCGGAGACCCAGTACTTC,CAIRVAGDSETQYF
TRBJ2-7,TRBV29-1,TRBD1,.,TGCAGCGTTGGAAGCGGGACAGGGTCATTCTACGAGCAGTACTTC,CSVGSGTGSFYEQYF